Detailed here is one T cell receptor beta chain. The antigen is not known. PCR amplification relied on 60 Vbeta primers (plus 13 Jbeta primers). Sequencing used immunoSEQ multiplex PCR; TCRdb keeps in-frame clones, though not all of them. The data show around 90,000 clones, approximately 72% seen once. The sample belongs to a study of cytomegalovirus exposure and HLA in healthy donors. Findings and limits, study-wide: Earlier findings revealed that most TCR beta V segments proved productive either about 87% or about 30% of the time. Clonal expansion, a later analysis showed, was greater in HLA-associated TCR beta chains than in equally common others. The number of N-insertions in an Asian-associated ancestry cluster was reportedly below the roughly 620-donor mean in a later analysis. The study reported that TCR beta sequences accurately predicted HLA-A and HLA-B alleles in most subjects.

The sequenced sample was PBMCs. The receptor's source is a middle-aged woman in good health and CMV-seronegative.

The CDR3 coding sequence is TGCGCCAGCGGGGACGGCGGGAGCGGGGGAAATGAGCAGTTCTTC. This codes for CASGDGGSGGNEQFF. The rearrangement uses TRBV10-1 and TRBJ2-1, with TRBD2 matching over 8 bases. With V trimmed by 8 bases and J by 7 bases, 13 bases remained unmatched. This CDR3 spans 15 amino acids. In germline, CDR1 is WNHNN, CDR2 SYGVQD (reference sequence).